These 11 T cell receptor beta chains were all obtained from the same sample, sequenced in a study of cytomegalovirus exposure and HLA in healthy donors. This PCR relied on a set of 60 Vbeta primers and 13 Jbeta primers. Sequencing used immunoSEQ multiplex PCR; TCRdb keeps in-frame clones, though not all of them. The sample carries 150,000 to 200,000 clones, 65% to 90% recorded once. Specimen: PBMCs. Receptors originate from a man between 45 and 60 years old in good health and CMV-seropositive.

The chain has TRBV7-6 and TRBJ1-3, with TRBD1 matching 7 bases. V gave up 5 bases and J gave up 11 bases; unmatched junction bases: 9. This CDR3 is built from 13 residues. The germline V gene has CDR1 SGHVS and CDR2 FNYEAQ. CDR3 amino acids: CASSLHRGNAIYF. The CDR3 nucleotides read TGTGCCAGCAGCCTACACAGGGGTAACGCCATATATTTT.

The chain joins TRBV5-8 to TRBJ2-5, with D possibly being TRBD2 (5 bases). V lost 3 bases, J lost 2 bases, and 11 bases lay in between. The CDR3 contains 14 residues. Per germline, CDR1 SGHTS and CDR2 YDEGEE. The CDR3 is CASSSPGEQETQYF. The CDR3 DNA follows: TGTGCCAGCAGCTCCCCCGGGGAGCAAGAGACCCAGTACTTC.

This chain uses TRBV25-1 with TRBJ2-5; D is ambiguous. The germline V gene encodes CDR1 MGHDK and CDR2 SYGVNS. With 8 bases removed from V and 5 bases from J, the gap between germline ends came to 15 bases. This CDR3 has 13 residues. The CDR3: CASLYSAGETQYF. CDR3 in DNA: TGTGCCAGCCTATATTCAGCAGGCGAGACCCAGTACTTC.

The J gene is TRBJ2-1, the V gene TRBV6-4; TRBD2 matches 10 bases. In germline, CDR1 is MRHNA, CDR2 SNTAGT. The CDR3 contains 14 residues. J gave up 9 bases and V 6 bases, and 8 bases lay outside the gene matches. CDR3 bases: TGTGCCAGCAGCCCTCTAAGCGGGGGGGTTGAGCAGTTCTTC. It encodes CASSPLSGGVEQFF.

The J gene is TRBJ2-1, the V gene TRBV11-2, with TRBD2 matching over 7 bases. Germline CDR1 and CDR2: SGHAT and FQNNGV. The CDR3 contains 18 residues. After removal of 1 base from V and 7 bases from J, the junction contained 16 bases not matched to a gene. The DNA of the CDR3 is TGTGCCAGCAGCTTAGTAGGATTTGGCGGGAGCCGGATAAATGAGCAGTTCTTC. Its translation: CASSLVGFGGSRINEQFF.

The V gene is TRBV28, the J gene TRBJ1-5, with 8 positions matching TRBD1. Trimming took 6 bases from V and 7 from J; bases not matched to a gene: 8. The CDR3 consists of 14 residues. Per the germline V gene, CDR1 is MDHEN and CDR2 is SYDVKM. Here the CDR3 reads CASRRTGYRQPQHF. As DNA, the CDR3 is TGTGCCAGCAGAAGGACAGGGTATAGGCAGCCCCAGCATTTT.

The V call is TRBV27, the J call TRBJ2-1; D is unresolved. Trimming removed 5 bases at V and 0 bases at J, with 2 bases between. The CDR3 extends over 12 amino acids. The germline V gene encodes CDR1 MNHEY and CDR2 SMNVEV (reference sequence). DNA of the CDR3: TGTGCCAGCAGTCTCTCCTACAATGAGCAGTTCTTC. It encodes CASSLSYNEQFF.

The CDR3 reads CASSGRGGYGYTF. In DNA form, the CDR3 reads TGTGCCAGCAGCGGCCGAGGGGGATATGGCTACACCTTC. V gene TRBV9 combines with J gene TRBJ1-2, with a tentative D call TRBD1 (6 bases). The CDR3 spans 13 residues. Germline V gene sequence: CDR1 SGDLS, CDR2 YYNGEE. Trimming cost V 3 bases and J 5 bases, with 11 bases left between them. Full variable domain (remainder filled in from reference TRBV9 and TRBJ1-2): DSGVTQTPKHLITATGQRVTLRCSPRSGDLSVYWYQQSLDQGLQFLIQYYNGEERAKGNILERFSAQQFPDLHSELNLSSLELGDSALYFCASSGRGGYGYTFGSGTRLTVV.

The chain uses TRBV19 and TRBJ1-2; 8 nucleotides agree with TRBD1. Germline V gene lookup returns CDR1 LNHDA and CDR2 SQIVND (reference sequence). The length of the CDR3 is 20 residues. V trimming: 1 base; J trimming: 2 bases; junction bases outside the gene matches: 18. The CDR3 DNA reads as TGTGCCAGTAGTATAGTTGCAGGGGGCGTAGGTGAAGCGGAGAACTATGGCTACACCTTC. The encoded protein is CASSIVAGGVGEAENYGYTF.

The chain uses TRBV18 and TRBJ1-6; D is unclear. Germline V gives CDR1 KGHSH, CDR2 LQKENI. Trimming cost V 2 bases and J 7 bases, with 24 bases left between them. This CDR3 has 19 residues. The CDR3 DNA reads TGTGCCAGCTCACCAGCCCCTGTGGGCGGGGATACACTAAATTCACCCCTCCACTTT. Residues: CASSPAPVGGDTLNSPLHF.

This clone appeared a few times. J is TRBJ1-1 and V is TRBV28; D not resolved. V gave up 2 bases and J gave up 11 bases, with 9 bases separating them. Germline assignment: CDR1 MDHEN and CDR2 SYDVKM. The CDR3 totals 11 residues. The CDR3 coding sequence is TGTGCCAGCAGTTTAACACGGAGGGCTTTCTTT. It is translated as CASSLTRRAFF. Together with reference TRBV28 and TRBJ1-1, the CDR3 gives the full variable domain: DVKVTQSSRYLVKRTGEKVFLECVQDMDHENMFWYRQDPGLGLRLIYFSYDVKMKEKGDIPEGYSVSREKKERFSLILESASTNQTSMYLCASSLTRRAFFGQGTRLTVV.